This is a list of T cell receptor beta chains from one sample in a study of OX40 agonist ivuxolimab in advanced cancers. The protocol was immunoSEQ multiplex PCR, while the TCRdb copy is restricted to in-frame clones and leaves out a portion. Of 60,000 to 70,000 clones in the sample, around 83% were seen once. The sample consisted of CD4+ or CD8+ T cells sorted from blood, taken in a trial of the OX40 agonist ivuxolimab. The receptors originated from an adult with an advanced solid tumor such as melanoma, head and neck, liver or kidney cancer. Both conserved end residues are part of each CDR3. The order of the fields is clone size, V gene, J gene, D gene, CDR3 protein, CDR3 DNA. The D gene is left open where the match is weak. Not every row has a clone size; where given, it reads once, few, many or a size class.

-	TRBV5-8	TRBJ1-5	-	CASSFAKGSANQPQHF	TGTGCCAGCAGCTTCGCCAAGGGCAGCGCCAATCAGCCCCAGCATTTT
-	TRBV4-1	TRBJ2-1	TRBD2	CASSQGLAGVGEQFF	TGCGCCAGCAGCCAGGGACTAGCGGGAGTCGGTGAGCAGTTCTTC
once	TRBV2	TRBJ2-1	TRBD1	CASGRTGRNNEQFF	TGTGCCAGCGGCCGGACAGGGAGGAACAATGAGCAGTTCTTC
-	TRBV7-2	TRBJ1-1	-	CASSLEDLNTEAFF	TGTGCCAGCAGCCTGGAAGACCTGAACACTGAAGCTTTCTTT
-	TRBV5-6	TRBJ1-1	-	CASSLATQGAFF	TGTGCCAGCAGCTTGGCGACCCAGGGAGCTTTCTTT
-	TRBV6-6	TRBJ1-2	-	CASSGDGGGGYTF	TGTGCCAGCAGTGGGGACGGGGGAGGCGGCTACACCTTC
-	TRBV5-6	TRBJ1-1	-	CASSPGAIGDSEAFF	TGTGCCAGCAGCCCGGGGGCGATTGGGGATAGTGAAGCTTTCTTT
-	TRBV15	TRBJ2-4	-	CATSRDLVGAKNIQYF	TGTGCCACCAGCAGAGATCTAGTCGGAGCCAAAAACATTCAGTACTTC
-	TRBV18	TRBJ1-1	-	CASSPAGEMNTEAFF	TGTGCCAGCTCACCCGCCGGGGAAATGAACACTGAAGCTTTCTTT
-	TRBV19	TRBJ1-2	-	CASSIPGSNYGYTF	TGTGCCAGTAGTATCCCCGGGAGCAACTATGGCTACACCTTC
-	TRBV7-2	TRBJ1-2	TRBD1	CASSLDRVGYTF	TGTGCCAGCAGCTTGGACAGGGTTGGCTACACCTTC
-	TRBV16	TRBJ2-1	TRBD1	CASNLQGAAYNEQFF	TGTGCCAGCAATTTACAGGGGGCGGCCTACAATGAGCAGTTCTTC
-	TRBV7-2	TRBJ2-2	TRBD2	CASSTGLAGGNTGELFF	TGTGCCAGCAGTACCGGACTAGCGGGAGGGAACACCGGGGAGCTGTTTTTT
-	TRBV6-5	TRBJ2-1	TRBD2	CASSKLAGGNNEQFF	TGTGCCAGCAGCAAACTAGCGGGAGGCAACAATGAGCAGTTCTTC
-	TRBV15	TRBJ2-2	TRBD2	CATSMTGLADTGELFF	TGTGCCACCAGCATGACGGGACTAGCGGACACCGGGGAGCTGTTTTTT
-	TRBV7-2	TRBJ1-4	-	CASSSLPVQGFTNEKLFF	TGTGCCAGCAGCTCCCTTCCCGTGCAGGGGTTTACTAATGAAAAACTGTTTTTT
-	TRBV7-9	TRBJ2-3	TRBD2	CASKLAGTLTDTQYF	TGTGCCAGCAAGCTAGCGGGGACCCTCACAGATACGCAGTATTTT
-	TRBV7-2	TRBJ2-1	TRBD2	CASSSTPGTTQFF	TGTGCCAGCAGCTCGACCCCCGGGACTACGCAGTTCTTC
-	TRBV29-1	TRBJ1-3	-	CSVDFRGLGNTIYF	TGCAGCGTAGACTTCCGGGGTCTTGGAAACACCATATATTTT
-	TRBV7-9	TRBJ2-3	TRBD2	CASSLVGGGPSDTQYF	TGTGCCAGCAGCTTAGTGGGGGGAGGGCCCTCCGATACGCAGTATTTT
-	TRBV7-2	TRBJ2-7	TRBD1	CASSSSRDSYEQYF	TGTGCCAGCAGCTCGTCCCGGGACAGCTACGAGCAGTACTTC
few	TRBV5-1	TRBJ1-4	-	CASSNQGSTNEKLFF	TGCGCCAGCAGCAATCAGGGGTCAACTAATGAAAAACTGTTTTTT
-	TRBV7-7	TRBJ2-1	TRBD2	CASSQTRTSGNNEQFF	TGTGCCAGCAGCCAGACCCGGACTAGCGGTAACAATGAGCAGTTCTTC
-	TRBV5-6	TRBJ2-5	TRBD1	CASSSGGLGGDGETQYF	TGTGCCAGCAGTTCGGGCGGGTTAGGGGGCGATGGGGAGACCCAGTACTTC
-	TRBV2	TRBJ2-7	-	CASRDTGSQRGPQYF	TGTGCCAGCAGGGACACCGGGTCCCAGAGGGGCCCGCAGTACTTC
-	TRBV5-1	TRBJ1-1	-	CASSLIGTLNTEAFF	TGCGCCAGCAGCTTGATAGGCACCTTGAACACTGAAGCTTTCTTT
-	TRBV18	TRBJ2-1	-	CASSPSGLSYNEQFF	TGTGCCAGCTCACCGTCGGGACTTTCTTACAATGAGCAGTTCTTC
-	TRBV6-1	TRBJ1-6	-	CASSEVRRSPLHF	TGTGCCAGCAGTGAAGTGCGGAGGTCACCCCTCCACTTT
once	TRBV9	TRBJ1-1	-	CASSPNRNTEAFF	TGTGCCAGCAGCCCAAACAGAAACACTGAAGCTTTCTTT
-	TRBV7-2	TRBJ2-1	-	CASSAYNEQFF	TGTGCCAGCAGCGCCTACAATGAGCAGTTCTTC
-	TRBV12-5	TRBJ2-1	TRBD1	CASAPGQGARNEQFF	TGTGCTAGTGCCCCGGGACAGGGGGCGAGAAATGAGCAGTTCTTC
-	TRBV7-9	TRBJ1-3	-	CASSLGHAGNTIYF	TGTGCCAGCAGCTTAGGACACGCTGGAAACACCATATATTTT
-	TRBV5-4	TRBJ2-5	-	CASSLVDRRETQYF	TGTGCCAGCAGCTTGGTAGACAGGAGGGAGACCCAGTACTTC
-	TRBV6-1	TRBJ1-5	-	CASSEGLYGNQPQHF	TGTGCCAGCAGTGAAGGACTATATGGCAATCAGCCCCAGCATTTT
-	TRBV27	TRBJ2-1	-	CASSLDNEQFF	TGTGCCAGCAGTTTAGACAATGAGCAGTTCTTC
-	TRBV16	TRBJ1-2	-	CASSLTALNYGYTF	TGTGCCAGCAGCCTGACCGCTTTAAATTATGGCTACACCTTC
-	TRBV29-1	TRBJ2-7	TRBD2	CSVDVASGSYEQYF	TGCAGCGTTGATGTGGCTAGCGGGAGTTACGAGCAGTACTTC
-	TRBV19	TRBJ2-1	TRBD1	CATKRQGASNEQFF	TGTGCCACAAAGAGACAGGGGGCTTCGAATGAGCAGTTCTTC
-	TRBV19	TRBJ1-2	-	CASSTRGNPNYGYTF	TGTGCCAGTAGTACCCGGGGGAACCCTAACTATGGCTACACCTTC
-	TRBV28	TRBJ1-1	TRBD1	CASSFRDRGTTEAFF	TGTGCCAGCAGCTTCCGGGACAGGGGGACCACTGAAGCTTTCTTT
-	TRBV28	TRBJ2-1	-	CASSLGGLIHNEQFF	TGTGCCAGCAGTTTAGGGGGGTTGATCCACAATGAGCAGTTCTTC
-	TRBV19	TRBJ1-3	-	CATSDLPENTIYF	TGTGCCACCTCGGACTTACCCGAAAACACCATATATTTT
once	TRBV4-1	TRBJ1-2	TRBD1	CASSQETTRQGLRVTNYGYTF	TGCGCCAGCAGCCAAGAGACTACCCGACAGGGCCTACGAGTTACTAACTATGGCTACACCTTC
-	TRBV5-8	TRBJ1-5	-	CASSLVQPQHF	TGTGCCAGCAGCTTGGTACAGCCCCAGCATTTT
-	TRBV7-2	TRBJ2-3	-	CASSLLTDTQYF	TGTGCCAGCAGCTTATTGACAGATACGCAGTATTTT
-	TRBV30	TRBJ1-5	-	CAWSRDNAADGNQPQHF	TGTGCCTGGAGTAGGGACAATGCGGCAGACGGGAATCAGCCCCAGCATTTT
-	TRBV28	TRBJ2-4	-	CASSLNGGYIQYF	TGTGCCAGCAGTTTAAACGGGGGATACATTCAGTACTTC
-	TRBV9	TRBJ1-4	-	CASSVKSQVNEKLFF	TGTGCCAGCAGCGTAAAGTCACAGGTCAATGAAAAACTGTTTTTT
-	TRBV29-1	TRBJ1-3	TRBD1	CSVLTTGGNTIYF	TGCAGCGTCCTTACGACAGGGGGCAACACCATATATTTT
-	TRBV7-2	TRBJ2-4	-	CASSLMLAAKNIQYF	TGTGCCAGCAGCTTAATGTTAGCGGCCAAAAACATTCAGTACTTC
-	TRBV13	TRBJ1-2	-	CASSFGRANYGYTF	TGTGCCAGCAGCTTCGGGCGGGCGAACTATGGCTACACCTTC
-	TRBV11-2	TRBJ1-1	-	CASSLRTGLNTEAFF	TGTGCCAGCAGTCTCAGGACGGGGCTGAACACTGAAGCTTTCTTT
-	TRBV2	TRBJ1-4	-	CASSGGMGSATNEKLFF	TGTGCCAGCAGTGGGGGCATGGGGTCTGCAACTAATGAAAAACTGTTTTTT
-	TRBV5-1	TRBJ1-1	-	CASSLEQGFTEAFF	TGCGCCAGCAGCCTCGAGCAGGGGTTCACTGAAGCTTTCTTT